The next 20 T cell receptor beta chains were all read from a single sample in a study of blood T cell repertoires in COVID-19. Generated by immunoSEQ multiplex PCR, the TCRdb table keeps only in-frame clones and is missing some. The table has some 48,000 clones, about 86% seen once. The sequencing input was peripheral blood. Receptor source: an elderly woman with acute or convalescent COVID-19.

The chain uses TRBV21-1 and TRBJ1-5; the D call in the table, TRBD1, was not verified against the DNA. TRBV21-1 is reported as a pseudogene. The CDR3 contains 15 residues. CDR3 DNA: TGTGCCAGCAGCAGGGCGGACAGGGGGAATCAGCCCCAGCATTTT. Amino acid sequence: CASSRADRGNQPQHF.

The chain is built from TRBV5-1 and TRBJ1-6; D is unresolved. Trimming removed 2 bases from V and 5 bases from J, with 14 bases in between. The CDR3 length is 16 residues. The germline CDR1 and CDR2 sequences are SGHRS and YFSETQ. CDR3 residues: CASSLRRDRHNSPLHF. The CDR3 DNA sequence: TGCGCCAGCAGCTTAAGGAGGGATCGGCATAATTCACCCCTCCACTTT. The full variable domain, with the rest looked up from reference TRBV5-1 and TRBJ1-6, is KAGVTQTPRYLIKTRGQQVTLSCSPISGHRSVSWYQQTPGQGLQFLFEYFSETQRNKGNFPGRFSGRQFSNSRSEMNVSTLELGDSALYLCASSLRRDRHNSPLHFGNGTRLTVT.

The J gene is TRBJ2-3, the V gene TRBV13; the D gene is possibly TRBD2 (5 bases). The germline V gene encodes CDR1 PRHDT and CDR2 FYEKMQ (reference sequence). V lost 5 bases, J lost 0 bases, and 12 bases lay in between. CDR3 length: 15 amino acids. The CDR3 region is CASSEPRGSTDTQYF. For the CDR3, the DNA is TGTGCCAGCAGCGAACCACGGGGAAGCACAGATACGCAGTATTTT.

The CDR3 region has the DNA TGTGCCAGCGAGGCCGGGACAGGGGTCAATCAGCCCCAGCATTTT. It translates to CASEAGTGVNQPQHF. The V gene is TRBV6-5, the J gene TRBJ1-5; TRBD1 aligns across 10 bases. V lost 8 bases and J lost 3; bases outside the gene matches: 7. This CDR3 is 15 amino acids long. Germline V gives CDR1 MNHEY, CDR2 SVGAGI.

The chain uses TRBV4-1 and TRBJ1-1; 8 positions agree with TRBD1. The V and J ends lost 2 bases and 4 bases, in that order; junction bases with no gene match: 12. Looked up from germline, CDR1 is MGHRA and CDR2 is YSYEKL. The CDR3 extends over 17 amino acids. CDR3 sequence: CASSQTQGARWGTEAFF. The CDR3 DNA follows: TGCGCCAGCAGCCAAACCCAGGGGGCAAGATGGGGCACTGAAGCTTTCTTT.

The chain uses TRBV20-1 and TRBJ1-1; D ambiguous. The germline CDR1 and CDR2 sequences are DFQATT and SNEGSKA (reference sequence). The V gene lost 3 bases and the J gene lost 5 bases, with 7 bases spanning the gap. The CDR3 is 11 amino acids. CDR3 region: CSARADTEAFF. The CDR3 nucleotides read TGCAGTGCTAGGGCGGATACTGAAGCTTTCTTT.

The chain uses TRBV7-2 and TRBJ2-7; possibly TRBD2 for D (6 bases). The germline V gene has CDR1 SGHTA and CDR2 FQGNSA. The CDR3 is 15 amino acids. Trimming took 1 base from V and 0 from J, leaving 10 bases between them. As DNA, the CDR3 is TGTGCCAGCAGCTTAGTGGCGGGGTTCTCCTACGAGCAGTACTTC. Its translation: CASSLVAGFSYEQYF.

The V and J genes are TRBV9 and TRBJ1-1, with no clear D. The CDR3 is 13 amino acids. Between the trimmed V and J ends, which lost 3 bases and 3 bases, there was a span of 9 bases. Germline CDR1 is SGDLS and CDR2 is YYNGEE. The CDR3 DNA sequence: TGTGCCAGCAGCGGCACAGTGGACACTGAAGCTTTCTTT. Its protein is CASSGTVDTEAFF.

The CDR3 nucleotides are TGTGCCAGTAGTGAGACTAGCGGGGGGTTTCACAATGAGCAGTTCTTC. This codes for CASSETSGGFHNEQFF. The V gene is TRBV19, the J gene TRBJ2-1; 13 bases match TRBD2. V dropped 5 bases and J dropped 5; count of bases not matched to a gene: 6. This CDR3 has 16 residues. CDR1 LNHDA and CDR2 SQIVND come from the germline V gene (reference sequence).

V and J are TRBV7-2 and TRBJ2-1; 8 bases match TRBD2. The CDR3 consists of 15 residues. Germline CDR1 reads SGHTA; CDR2 reads FQGNSA. J gave up 6 bases and V 1 base, and 5 bases lay outside the gene matches. The CDR3 spells CASSLGGTRGNEQFF. Here the CDR3 DNA reads TGTGCCAGCAGCTTAGGTGGGACTAGGGGCAATGAGCAGTTCTTC.

V is TRBV2 and J is TRBJ2-3; the D gene is possibly TRBD1 (6 bases). CDR1 SNHLY and CDR2 FYNNEI come from the germline V gene. The V gene lost 5 bases and the J gene lost 2 bases, with 14 bases spanning the gap. The CDR3 runs to 15 residues. DNA for the CDR3: TGTGCCAGCAGTTATCAGCGGACAGCCACAGATACGCAGTATTTT. This gives the protein CASSYQRTATDTQYF.

This chain connects TRBV27 to TRBJ1-1, with a possible D match to TRBD1 (5 bases). Trimming removed 8 bases from V and 5 bases from J, with 12 bases in between. CDR1 is MNHEY and CDR2 is SMNVEV in the germline V gene (reference sequence). The CDR3 runs to 12 residues. CDR3 sequence reads: CASGEGATEAFF. Here the CDR3 DNA reads TGTGCCAGCGGCGAAGGGGCGACTGAAGCTTTCTTT.

The chain couples TRBV30 to TRBJ1-1; 7 nucleotides line up with TRBD1. CDR1 and CDR2 (germline): GTSNPN, SVGIG (reference sequence). The CDR3 is 15 residues long. Trimming at V came to 3 bases and at J to 1 base, leaving 8 bases not matched to a gene. The CDR3 spells CAWRILDRKNTEAFF. In nucleotides, the CDR3 is TGTGCCTGGAGAATCTTGGACAGGAAGAACACTGAAGCTTTCTTT.

This clone is a singleton in its sample. The chain couples TRBV3-1 (or the pseudogene TRBV3-2) to TRBJ1-5; D gene ambiguous. CDR1 LGHDT and CDR2 YNNKEL come from the germline V gene (reference sequence). V gave up 5 bases and J gave up 0 bases, with 11 bases separating them. The CDR3 loop spans 15 amino acids. CDR3 bases: TGTGCCAGCAGCTCGACACCTTATAGCAATCAGCCCCAGCATTTT. Translation: CASSSTPYSNQPQHF.

The chain has TRBV5-1 and TRBJ1-2, with 10 bases matching TRBD1. CDR1 is SGHRS, CDR2 YFSETQ, per germline. CDR3 length equals 14 residues. V was pared by 2 bases and J by 7 bases, with 5 bases of the junction left unmatched. The CDR3 coding sequence is TGCGCCAGCAGCTTCGGGACAGGGGTTTTTGGCTACACCTTC. This encodes CASSFGTGVFGYTF. Full variable domain (missing parts from reference TRBV5-1 and TRBJ1-2): KAGVTQTPRYLIKTRGQQVTLSCSPISGHRSVSWYQQTPGQGLQFLFEYFSETQRNKGNFPGRFSGRQFSNSRSEMNVSTLELGDSALYLCASSFGTGVFGYTFGSGTRLTVV.

The J gene is TRBJ1-4, the V gene TRBV3-1 (or the pseudogene TRBV3-2); D is unresolved. V was cut by 0 bases and J by 2 bases, with 4 bases left in between. The CDR3 length is 14 residues. Germline V CDR1 and CDR2: LGHDT, YNNKEL (reference sequence). The chain's CDR3 is CASSQEATNEKLFF. The CDR3 DNA is TGTGCCAGCAGCCAAGAAGCCACTAATGAAAAACTGTTTTTT.

This sequence joins TRBV7-9 and TRBJ2-7, with 7 positions matching TRBD1. Germline CDR1 reads SEHNR; CDR2 reads FQNEAQ (reference sequence). The CDR3 runs to 13 residues. V shed 5 bases, J shed 4 bases, and the junction held 5 bases outside the gene matches. The CDR3 DNA reads as TGTGCCAGCAGCGACGGGACAGCATACGAGCAGTACTTC. It codes for CASSDGTAYEQYF. Based on the CDR3 plus reference TRBV7-9 and TRBJ2-7, the full variable domain is DTGVSQNPRHKITKRGQNVTFRCDPISEHNRLYWYRQTLGQGPEFLTYFQNEAQLEKSRLLSDRFSAERPKGSFSTLEIQRTEQGDSAMYLCASSDGTAYEQYFGPGTRLTVT.

This CDR3 is CASSTAERGLYNSPLHF. DNA for the CDR3: TGTGCCAGTTCTACTGCGGAAAGGGGGCTGTATAATTCACCCCTCCACTTT. The V and J genes are TRBV19 and TRBJ1-6; the match to TRBD1 covers 7 bases. The V segment lost 8 bases and the J segment 4 bases; nucleotides outside the gene matches: 14. CDR3 length equals 17 residues. The germline V gene encodes CDR1 LNHDA and CDR2 SQIVND (reference sequence). The variable domain in full, with the rest retrieved from reference TRBV19 and TRBJ1-6, is DGGITQSPKYLFRKEGQNVTLSCEQNLNHDAMYWYRQDPGQGLRLIYYSQIVNDFQKGDIAEGYSVSREKKESFPLTVTSAQKNPTAFYLCASSTAERGLYNSPLHFGNGTRLTVT.

V usage is TRBV7-3 and J usage is TRBJ1-2, with D possibly being TRBD1 (5 bases). Trimming removed 0 bases from V and 5 bases from J, with 7 bases in between. This CDR3 has 13 amino acids. Germline V gene sequence: CDR1 SGHTA, CDR2 FQGTGA. The DNA for the CDR3 is TGTGCCAGCAGCTTAACTGCAGGGTATGGCTACACCTTC. As protein: CASSLTAGYGYTF.

The CDR3 reads CASSQGQGAGNYGYTF. The CDR3 nucleotides read TGTGCCAGCAGCCAAGGGCAGGGGGCCGGTAACTATGGCTACACCTTC. The gene calls are TRBV3-1 (or the pseudogene TRBV3-2) and TRBJ1-2; TRBD1 agrees at 8 bases. With V trimmed by 1 base and J by 1 base, 5 bases remained unmatched. CDR1 is LGHDT and CDR2 is YNNKEL in the germline V gene (reference sequence). This CDR3 has 16 amino acids.